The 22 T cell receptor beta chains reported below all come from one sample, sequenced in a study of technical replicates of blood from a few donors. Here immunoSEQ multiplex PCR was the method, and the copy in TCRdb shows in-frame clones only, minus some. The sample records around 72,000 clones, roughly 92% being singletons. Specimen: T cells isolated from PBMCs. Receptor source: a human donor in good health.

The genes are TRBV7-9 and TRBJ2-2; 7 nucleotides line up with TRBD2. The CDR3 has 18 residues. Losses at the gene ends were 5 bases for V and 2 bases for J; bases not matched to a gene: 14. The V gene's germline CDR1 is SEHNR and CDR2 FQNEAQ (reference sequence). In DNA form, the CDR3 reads TGTGCCAGCAGCCCATGGCCCCTCGGGAGGAGTAACACCGGGGAGCTGTTTTTT. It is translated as CASSPWPLGRSNTGELFF.

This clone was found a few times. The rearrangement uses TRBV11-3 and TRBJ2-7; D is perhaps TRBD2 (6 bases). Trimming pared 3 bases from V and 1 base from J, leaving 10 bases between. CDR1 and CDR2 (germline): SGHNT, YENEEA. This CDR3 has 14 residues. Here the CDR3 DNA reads TGTGCCAGCAGCTTGGGACTGGGATCCTACGAGCAGTACTTC. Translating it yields CASSLGLGSYEQYF.

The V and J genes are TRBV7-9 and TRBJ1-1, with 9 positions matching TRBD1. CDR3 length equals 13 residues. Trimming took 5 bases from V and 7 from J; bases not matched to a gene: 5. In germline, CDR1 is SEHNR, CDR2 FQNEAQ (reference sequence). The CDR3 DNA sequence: TGTGCCAGCAGCCGAACAGGGGGCTTTGAAGCTTTCTTT. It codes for CASSRTGGFEAFF.

The CDR3 sequence: CASSPRTGTYEQYF. CDR3 bases: TGTGCCAGCAGTCCTCGGACGGGAACCTACGAGCAGTACTTC. J is TRBJ2-7 and V is TRBV6-6, with TRBD2 as a possible D gene (5 bases). The length of the CDR3 is 14 residues. The germline gives CDR1 MNHNY, CDR2 SVGAGI (reference sequence). Trimming pared 5 bases from V and 2 bases from J, leaving 13 bases between.

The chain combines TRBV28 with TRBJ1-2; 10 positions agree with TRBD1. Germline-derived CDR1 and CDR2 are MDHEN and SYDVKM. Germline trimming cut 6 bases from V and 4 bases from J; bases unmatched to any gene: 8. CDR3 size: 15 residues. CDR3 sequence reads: CASRIWGDRGYGYTF. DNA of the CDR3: TGTGCCAGCAGAATCTGGGGGGACAGGGGCTATGGCTACACCTTC.

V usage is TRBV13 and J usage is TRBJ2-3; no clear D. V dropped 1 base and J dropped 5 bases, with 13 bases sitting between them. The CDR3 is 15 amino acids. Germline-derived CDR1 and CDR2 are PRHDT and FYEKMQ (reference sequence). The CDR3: CASSLETEIEDTQYF. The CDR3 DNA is TGTGCCAGCAGCTTAGAAACTGAGATCGAAGATACGCAGTATTTT.

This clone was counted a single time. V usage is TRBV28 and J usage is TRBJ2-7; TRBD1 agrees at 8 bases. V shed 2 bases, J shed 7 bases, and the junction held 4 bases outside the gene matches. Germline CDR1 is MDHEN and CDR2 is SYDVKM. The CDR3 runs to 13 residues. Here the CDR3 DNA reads TGTGCCAGCAGTTTAGGACAGGGTAGAGAGCAGTACTTC. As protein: CASSLGQGREQYF. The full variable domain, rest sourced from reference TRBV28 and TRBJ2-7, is DVKVTQSSRYLVKRTGEKVFLECVQDMDHENMFWYRQDPGLGLRLIYFSYDVKMKEKGDIPEGYSVSREKKERFSLILESASTNQTSMYLCASSLGQGREQYFGPGTRLTVT.

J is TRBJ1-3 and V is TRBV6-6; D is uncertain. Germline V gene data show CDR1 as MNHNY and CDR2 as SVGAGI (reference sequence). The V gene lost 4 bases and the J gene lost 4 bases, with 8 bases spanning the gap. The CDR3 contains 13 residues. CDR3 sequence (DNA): TGTGCCAGCAGTTCGACGGGGGGAAACACCATATATTTT. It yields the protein CASSSTGGNTIYF.

The CDR3 sequence: CASSLRTSGEKETQYF. DNA of the CDR3: TGCGCCAGCAGCCTGCGGACTAGCGGGGAGAAAGAGACCCAGTACTTC. The chain links TRBV4-1 to TRBJ2-5; TRBD2 aligns across 12 bases. Trimming cost V 4 bases and J 3 bases; bases outside gene matches: 6. There are 16 residues in the CDR3. Germline CDR1 MGHRA, CDR2 YSYEKL.

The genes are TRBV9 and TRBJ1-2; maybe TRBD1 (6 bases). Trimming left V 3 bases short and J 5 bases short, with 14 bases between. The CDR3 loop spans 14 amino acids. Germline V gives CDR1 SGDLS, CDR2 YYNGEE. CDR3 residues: CASSASTGYYGYTF. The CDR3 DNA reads TGTGCCAGCAGCGCTAGTACAGGGTATTATGGCTACACCTTC.

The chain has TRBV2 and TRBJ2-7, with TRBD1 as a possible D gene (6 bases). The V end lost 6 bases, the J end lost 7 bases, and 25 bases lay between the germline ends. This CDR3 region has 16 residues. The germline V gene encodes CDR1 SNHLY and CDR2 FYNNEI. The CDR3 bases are TGTGCCAGCAGCGGTCTAAAGCGGACGGACAGTTATGAGCAGTACTTC. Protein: CASSGLKRTDSYEQYF.

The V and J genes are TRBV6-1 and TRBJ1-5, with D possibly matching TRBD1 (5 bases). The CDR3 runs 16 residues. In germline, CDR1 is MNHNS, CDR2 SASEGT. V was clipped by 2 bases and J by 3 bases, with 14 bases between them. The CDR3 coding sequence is TGTGCCAGCAGTGAACAGCAGGGATTTTTCAATCAGCCCCAGCATTTT. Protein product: CASSEQQGFFNQPQHF.

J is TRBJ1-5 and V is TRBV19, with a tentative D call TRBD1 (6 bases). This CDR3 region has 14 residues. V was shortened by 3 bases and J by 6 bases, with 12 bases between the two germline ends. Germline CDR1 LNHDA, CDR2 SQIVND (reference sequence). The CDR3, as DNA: TGTGCCAGTAGTATGGAGACAGGCCTTCAGCCCCAGCATTTT. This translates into CASSMETGLQPQHF.

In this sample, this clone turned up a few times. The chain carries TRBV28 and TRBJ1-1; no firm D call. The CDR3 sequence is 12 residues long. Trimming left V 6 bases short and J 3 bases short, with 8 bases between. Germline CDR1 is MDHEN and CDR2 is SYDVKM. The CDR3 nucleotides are TGTGCCAGCAGCCGTGTGTACACTGAAGCTTTCTTT. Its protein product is CASSRVYTEAFF.

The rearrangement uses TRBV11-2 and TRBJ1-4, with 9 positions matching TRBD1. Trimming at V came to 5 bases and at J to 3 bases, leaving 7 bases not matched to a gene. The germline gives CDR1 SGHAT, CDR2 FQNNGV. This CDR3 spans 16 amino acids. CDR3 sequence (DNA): TGTGCCAGCAGCCCGACAGGGGGTTGGGCTAATGAAAAACTGTTTTTT. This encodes CASSPTGGWANEKLFF.

CDR3 DNA sequence: TGCGCCAGCAGCTTCTCCGGGACTAGCGGCGCCTCAGATACGCAGTATTTT. Protein: CASSFSGTSGASDTQYF. The chain has TRBV5-1 and TRBJ2-3; 11 nucleotides line up with TRBD2. V gave up 2 bases and J gave up 4 bases; unmatched junction bases: 9. In germline, CDR1 is SGHRS, CDR2 YFSETQ. The CDR3 loop spans 17 amino acids.

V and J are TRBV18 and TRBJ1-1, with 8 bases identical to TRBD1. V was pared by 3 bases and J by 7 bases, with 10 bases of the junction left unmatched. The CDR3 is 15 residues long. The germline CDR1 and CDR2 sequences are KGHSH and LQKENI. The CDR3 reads CASSPPRTGYGEAFF. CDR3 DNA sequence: TGTGCCAGCTCACCGCCCAGGACAGGGTATGGTGAAGCTTTCTTT.

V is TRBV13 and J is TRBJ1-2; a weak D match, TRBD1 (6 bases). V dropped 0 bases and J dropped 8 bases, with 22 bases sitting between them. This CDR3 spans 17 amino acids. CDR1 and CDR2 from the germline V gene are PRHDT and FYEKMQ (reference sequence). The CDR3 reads CASSLGSGHSPSRGYTF. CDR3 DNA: TGTGCCAGCAGCTTAGGATCGGGACATAGCCCCAGTCGGGGCTACACCTTC. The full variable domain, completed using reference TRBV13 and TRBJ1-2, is AAGVIQSPRHLIKEKRETATLKCYPIPRHDTVYWYQQGPGQDPQFLISFYEKMQSDKGSIPDRFSAQQFSDYHSELNMSSLELGDSALYFCASSLGSGHSPSRGYTFGSGTRLTVV.

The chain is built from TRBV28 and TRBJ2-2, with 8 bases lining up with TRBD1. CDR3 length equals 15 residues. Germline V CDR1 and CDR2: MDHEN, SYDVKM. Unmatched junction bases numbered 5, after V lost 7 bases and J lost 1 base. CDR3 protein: CASNPTGVNTGELFF. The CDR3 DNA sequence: TGTGCCAGCAATCCGACAGGGGTGAACACCGGGGAGCTGTTTTTT.

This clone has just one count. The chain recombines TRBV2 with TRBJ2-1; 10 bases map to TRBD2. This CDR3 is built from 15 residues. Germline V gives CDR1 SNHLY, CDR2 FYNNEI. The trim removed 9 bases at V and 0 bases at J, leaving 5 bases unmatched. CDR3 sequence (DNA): TGTGCCAGACGACCTAGCGGGAGCTCCTACAATGAGCAGTTCTTC. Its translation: CARRPSGSSYNEQFF.

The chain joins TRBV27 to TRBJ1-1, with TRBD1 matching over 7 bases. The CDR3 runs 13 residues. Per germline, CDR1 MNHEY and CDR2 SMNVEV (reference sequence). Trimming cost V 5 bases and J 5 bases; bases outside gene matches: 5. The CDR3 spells CASSPGGTTEAFF. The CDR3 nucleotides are TGTGCCAGCAGTCCAGGGGGGACTACTGAAGCTTTCTTT.

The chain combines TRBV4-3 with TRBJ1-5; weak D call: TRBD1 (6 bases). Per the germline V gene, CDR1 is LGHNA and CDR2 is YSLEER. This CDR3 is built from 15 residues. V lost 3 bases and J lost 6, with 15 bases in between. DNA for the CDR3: TGCGCCAGCAGCCAGAACGCGGGGGGCAGTCAGCCCCAGCATTTT. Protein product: CASSQNAGGSQPQHF.